The following is a T cell receptor (beta chain) sequence with its context. Its target is not known. About 100,000 TCR templates underwent assay in each sample. The table came from immunoSEQ multiplex PCR; TCRdb's copy has only in-frame clones and leaves some out. The sample includes about 100,000 clones, more than 90% seen only once; the top ten take 2.5% to 3%. These data belong to a study of siplizumab effects on memory and regulatory T cells. The V gene end was trimmed by 4 bases and the J gene end by 7 bases; junction bases not matched to a gene: 9. Per the germline V gene, CDR1 is KGHSH and CDR2 is LQKENI. The CDR3 is made up of 16 amino acids. Study observations and caveats: Suppressive activity of Tregs proliferating in siplizumab cultures remained unconfirmed.

The chain is built from TRBV18 and TRBJ2-1; 11 nucleotides line up with TRBD2. The receptor was derived from a human donor in good health. Some clones in this sample may be carry-over from other donors' samples. The source material was CD4+ T cells sorted from blood. The CDR3: CASSLTVAGGPNEQFF. The CDR3 DNA reads TGTGCCAGCTCACTGACCGTAGCGGGAGGGCCAAATGAGCAGTTCTTC.